This T cell receptor beta chain was recorded in a study of graft-versus-host responses after intestinal transplantation. Study results and limitations: In patients with graft-donor T cell macrochimerism, allograft graft-versus-host to host-versus-graft clonal ratios were high.

The assay was immunoSEQ multiplex PCR, and TCRdb's table has in-frame clones only and misses some. The sample records around 40,000 clones, roughly 80% being singletons. Trimming at V came to 0 bases and at J to 4 bases, leaving 1 base not matched to a gene. Germline V lookup: CDR1 MRHNA, CDR2 SNTAGT. The CDR3 totals 15 residues. With respect to this clone: Its antigen remains unknown.

Material: PBMCs, obtained more than 950 days after transplant. The chain carries TRBV6-4 and TRBJ2-3, with TRBD2 matching 10 bases. This TCR was recovered from a human patient who received an intestinal transplant, so some T cells may come from the graft donor. The chain's CDR3 is CASSDSTSGPDTQYF. The DNA for the CDR3 is TGTGCCAGCAGTGACTCGACTAGCGGGCCAGATACGCAGTATTTT.